The sequence of this T cell receptor (beta chain) was determined in a study of beta chain features in type 1 diabetes. Study context: Cells sorted and examined across all samples totaled 85 million to 110 million. Overall study findings and caveats: Shortening of TCRB CDR3s, moderate but significant, appeared in all four CD4+ subsets of Type 1 diabetes patients.

The CDR3 consists of 15 residues. With V trimmed by 4 bases and J by 4 bases, 8 bases remained unmatched. Germline V lookup: CDR1 SGHTA, CDR2 FQGNSA. One heparinised blood draw averaging around 120 mL was given by each donor. Via the markers CD45RO/CCR7/CD25/CD127/CD95/CD27, stem cell-like memory, regulatory, central memory and naive CD4+ cells were sorted. Purity exceeded 98% in all sorted populations. Reverse transcription of all isolated RNA meant that expressed TCRB transcripts were sequenced. Profiling relied on immunoSEQ multiplex PCR, and the TCRdb table lists in-frame clones only, not all of them. This table holds hundreds of thousands of clones, 9.3% found once. In regard to this clone: Antigen specificity is unknown.

The TCR originated in a man in his thirties or forties with type 1 diabetes. This chain joins TRBV7-2 and TRBJ1-1; 8 bases match TRBD1. Material: central memory CD4+ T cells from blood. CDR3 coding DNA: TGTGCCAGCAGCTCAACAGGGGGTAGGGGCACTGAAGCTTTCTTT. It specifies CASSSTGGRGTEAFF.